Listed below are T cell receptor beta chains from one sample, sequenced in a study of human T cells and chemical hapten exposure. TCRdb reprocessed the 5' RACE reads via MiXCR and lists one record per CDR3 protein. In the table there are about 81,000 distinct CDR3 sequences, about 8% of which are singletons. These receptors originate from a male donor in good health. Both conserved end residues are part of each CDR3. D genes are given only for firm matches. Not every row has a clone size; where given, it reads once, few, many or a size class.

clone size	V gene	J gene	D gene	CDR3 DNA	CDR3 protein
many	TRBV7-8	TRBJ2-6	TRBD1	TGTGCCAGCAGCCCCGGGACAGGGGGCAATGGGGCCAACGTCCTGACTTTC	CASSPGTGGNGANVLTF
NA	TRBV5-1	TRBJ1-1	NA	TGCGCCAGCAGCTTGTTCCAGGGGTTAGGAACAAACACTGAAGCTTTCTTT	CASSLFQGLGTNTEAFF
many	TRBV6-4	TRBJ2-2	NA	TGTGCCAGCAGTGAAGGCAGGGGCACCGGGGAGCTGTTTTTT	CASSEGRGTGELFF
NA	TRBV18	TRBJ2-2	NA	TGTGCCAGCTCACCGGTCACCATGAACACCGGGGAGCTGTTTTTT	CASSPVTMNTGELFF
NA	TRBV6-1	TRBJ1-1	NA	TGTGCCAGCAGTCCGCGATGGGTGAACACTGAAGCTTTCTTT	CASSPRWVNTEAFF
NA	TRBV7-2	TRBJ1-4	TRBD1	TGTGCCAGCAGCCAGAGGACAGGGGAGTTGCTGTTTTTT	CASSQRTGELLFF
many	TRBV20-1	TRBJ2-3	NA	TGCAGTGCTAGAGATGGGACATACGACACAGATACGCAGTATTTT	CSARDGTYDTDTQYF
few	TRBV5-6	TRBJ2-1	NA	TGTGCCAGCAGCTTGGGCCAGGGGCCATGGGATGAGCAGTTCTTC	CASSLGQGPWDEQFF
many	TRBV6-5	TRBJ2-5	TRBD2	TGTGCCAGCACCCTGACTAGCGGGAAAACGGAGACCCAGTACTTC	CASTLTSGKTETQYF
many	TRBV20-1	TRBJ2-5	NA	TGCAGTGCTAGAACAGGCGGAAAAGAGACCCAGTACTTC	CSARTGGKETQYF
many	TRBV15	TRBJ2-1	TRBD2	TGTGCCACCAGCAGAGATCTAGCGGCCTTCGGCAATGAGCAGTTCTTC	CATSRDLAAFGNEQFF
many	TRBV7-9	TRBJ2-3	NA	TGTGCCAGCAGCACCCTTTCAGATACGCAGTATTTT	CASSTLSDTQYF
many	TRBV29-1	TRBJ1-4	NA	TGCAGCGTTGAAGAGGAAAAACTGTTTTTT	CSVEEEKLFF
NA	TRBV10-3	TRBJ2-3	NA	TGTGCCACCGAGCCCGGCAGCGGAACGGATACGCAGTATTTT	CATEPGSGTDTQYF
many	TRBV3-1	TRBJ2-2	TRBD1	TGTGCCAGCAGCTCACGGGACAGGAACACCGGGGAGCTGTTTTTT	CASSSRDRNTGELFF
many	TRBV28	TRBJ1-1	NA	TGTGCCAGCAGTTTATCTAGGGGGAGGGCTGAAGCTTTCTTT	CASSLSRGRAEAFF
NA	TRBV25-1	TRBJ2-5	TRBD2	TGTGCCAGCAAGACAGCGGGAGAAGAGACCCAGTACTTC	CASKTAGEETQYF
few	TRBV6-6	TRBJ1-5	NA	TGTGCCAGCACCCAAGGGGACAGCAATCAGCCCCAGCATTTT	CASTQGDSNQPQHF
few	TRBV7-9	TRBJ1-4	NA	TGTGCCAGCAGCCCCCAGGGAGTTGCAACTAATGAAAAACTGTTTTTT	CASSPQGVATNEKLFF
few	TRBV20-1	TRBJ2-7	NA	TGCAGTGCTAGGGCCGGCGAGCAGTACTTC	CSARAGEQYF
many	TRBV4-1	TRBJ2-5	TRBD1	TGCGCCAGCAGCCAGGGACAGGGGAGCGAGACCCAGTACTTC	CASSQGQGSETQYF
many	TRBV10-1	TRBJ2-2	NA	TGCGCCAGCAGTGAGTACGGAACCGGGGAGCTGTTTTTT	CASSEYGTGELFF
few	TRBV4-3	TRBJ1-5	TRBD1	TGCGCCAGCAGCCAAGATGGCAGGGGGAATCAGCCCCAGCATTTT	CASSQDGRGNQPQHF
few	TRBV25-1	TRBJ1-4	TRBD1	TGTGCCAGCACCGGACAGGGAGGGGAAAAACTGTTTTTT	CASTGQGGEKLFF
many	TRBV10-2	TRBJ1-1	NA	TGCGCCAGCAGTGACGCGACAGTAGGCCCTGAAGCTTTCTTT	CASSDATVGPEAFF
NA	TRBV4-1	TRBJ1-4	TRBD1	TGCGCCAGCCTCTCCGGGACAGGGTCTATGGGAGGTCTGTTTTTT	CASLSGTGSMGGLFF
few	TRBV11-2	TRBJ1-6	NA	TGTGCCAGCAGCTTAGTACAGATTAATTCACCCCTCCACTTT	CASSLVQINSPLHF
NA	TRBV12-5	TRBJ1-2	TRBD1	TGTGCTAGTGGTTTTCCGGGACAGATCAACTATGGCTACACCTTC	CASGFPGQINYGYTF
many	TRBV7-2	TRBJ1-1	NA	TGTGCCAGCAGTTCTCAATACCGGGACCGGGTTATGTGGACTGAAGCTTTCTTT	CASSSQYRDRVMWTEAFF
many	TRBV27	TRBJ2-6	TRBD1	TGTGCCAGCAGTTTAAGGGGGCCGGGTTTCCACTCTGGGGCCAACGTCCTGACTTTC	CASSLRGPGFHSGANVLTF
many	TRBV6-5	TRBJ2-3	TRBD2	TGTGCCAGCAGTGAAGCGGGAGCTAAAGATACGCAGTATTTT	CASSEAGAKDTQYF
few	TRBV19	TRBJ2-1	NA	TGTGCCAGTATGGAGAGCCCCTCCTACAATGAGCAGTTCTTC	CASMESPSYNEQFF
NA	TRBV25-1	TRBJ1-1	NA	TGTGCCAGCAGTGAAAGGGATTCAGCTTTCTTT	CASSERDSAFF
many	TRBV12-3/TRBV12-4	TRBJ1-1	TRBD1	TGTGCCAGCAGTTTGGGGACAGGGGAGGTAGGGTCGAACACTGAAGCTTTCTTT	CASSLGTGEVGSNTEAFF
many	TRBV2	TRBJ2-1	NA	TGTGCCAGCGACGGGGATGTCAGGCCAAAGTTCTTC	CASDGDVRPKFF
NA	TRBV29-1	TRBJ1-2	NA	TGCAGCGTCCCCCGCGGACGGGCTAGCTATGGCTACACCTTC	CSVPRGRASYGYTF
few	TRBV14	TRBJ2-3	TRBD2	TGTGCCAGCAGCCAAGGATTAGCGGGTAGGATCACTGGCACAGATACGCAGTATTTT	CASSQGLAGRITGTDTQYF
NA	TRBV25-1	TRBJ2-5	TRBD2	TGTGCCAGCAGTGAATATCCCACTAGCGGATACCAAGAGACCCAGTACTTC	CASSEYPTSGYQETQYF
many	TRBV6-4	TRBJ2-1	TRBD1	TGTGCCAGCAGTCCGGGACAGGGTGCGAATGAGCAGTTCTTC	CASSPGQGANEQFF
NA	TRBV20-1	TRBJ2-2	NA	TGCAGTGCTAACCTGGGACCCGCAGGCGGGGAGCTGTTTTTT	CSANLGPAGGELFF
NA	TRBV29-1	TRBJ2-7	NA	TGCAGCGCGCACGACAGTCTGGCCGAGCAGTACTTC	CSAHDSLAEQYF
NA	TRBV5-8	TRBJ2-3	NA	TGTGCCAGCAGCCTGGGAAACACGACTAGCACAGATACGCAGTATTTT	CASSLGNTTSTDTQYF
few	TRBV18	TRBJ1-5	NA	TGTGCCAGCTCACCTACCGTGGGCAATCAGCCCCAGCATTTT	CASSPTVGNQPQHF
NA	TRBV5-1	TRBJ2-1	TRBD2	TGCGCCAGCAACCCTAGCGGGAGTACAGATGAGCAGTTCTTC	CASNPSGSTDEQFF
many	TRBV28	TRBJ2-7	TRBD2	TGTGCCGGGGGGGCCGGGACTAGTAACTACGAGCAGTACTTC	CAGGAGTSNYEQYF